This T cell receptor beta chain was profiled in a study of identical twins. This clonotype has only a few counts. The antigen remains undetermined. Template switching created a universal primer site, and the cDNA included unique molecular identifiers. TCRdb ran MiXCR on the 5' RACE reads and lists one entry per CDR3 protein. Seen here are 450,000 or so distinct CDR3 sequences, 15% to 20% observed once, and the top ten hold 9.5% to 15%. Trimming left V 5 bases short and J 0 bases short, with 14 bases between. The CDR3 extends over 16 amino acids. From germline, CDR1 is MDHEN and CDR2 SYDVKM. Study-wide findings and caveats: Within monozygotic twins, out-of-frame TCR alpha sharing was underestimated by the models. While abundant cord blood beta clonotypes carried fewer insertions, memory repertoires showed no such pattern. Surplus twin overlap in beta out-of-frame sequences was less pronounced.

The chain is built from TRBV28 and TRBJ2-1; D may be TRBD2 (5 bases). The sequencing input was naive T cells sorted from blood. The clonotype was recovered from a man between 45 and 60 years old in good health. CDR3 protein: CASSRGVFSSYNEQFF. The CDR3 nucleotides are TGTGCCAGCAGTCGGGGAGTCTTTAGCTCCTACAATGAGCAGTTCTTC.